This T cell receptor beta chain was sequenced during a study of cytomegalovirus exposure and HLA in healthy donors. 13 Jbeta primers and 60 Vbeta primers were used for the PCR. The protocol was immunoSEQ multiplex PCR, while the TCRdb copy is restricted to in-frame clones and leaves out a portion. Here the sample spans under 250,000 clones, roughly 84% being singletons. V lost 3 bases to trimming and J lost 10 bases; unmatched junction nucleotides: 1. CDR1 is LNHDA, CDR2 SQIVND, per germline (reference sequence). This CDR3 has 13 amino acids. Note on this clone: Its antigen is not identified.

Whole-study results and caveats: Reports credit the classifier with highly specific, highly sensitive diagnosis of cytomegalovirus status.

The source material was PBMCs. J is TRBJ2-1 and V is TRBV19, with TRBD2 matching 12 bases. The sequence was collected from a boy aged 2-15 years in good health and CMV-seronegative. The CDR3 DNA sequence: TGTGCCAGTAGTATGACTAGCGGGGGCGAGCAGTTCTTC. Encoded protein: CASSMTSGGEQFF.